This paragraph reports one TCR beta chain. This sample was included in a study of cytomegalovirus exposure and HLA in healthy donors. The study ran its PCR with 60 Vbeta and 13 Jbeta primers. TCRdb's copy holds only in-frame clones and misses some; the assay was immunoSEQ multiplex PCR. Of about 180,000 clones listed, 77% are singletons. Sequences were obtained from PBMCs. The receptor's source is a man between 18 and 35 years old in good health and CMV-seronegative.

This CDR3 is CASSYSLRNEKLFF. CDR3 bases: TGTGCCAGCAGTTACTCTCTTCGGAATGAAAAACTGTTTTTT. The V call is TRBV6-5, the J call TRBJ1-4; D unresolved. This CDR3 has 14 amino acids. V gave up 0 bases and J gave up 5 bases, with 7 bases separating them. Germline V gives CDR1 MNHEY, CDR2 SVGAGI.